The entry that follows covers one TCR beta chain sequence. Its antigen is not known. Use of 60 Vbeta and 13 Jbeta primers characterized the PCR. Sequencing used immunoSEQ multiplex PCR; TCRdb keeps in-frame clones, though not all of them. The sample consists of under 150,000 clones, 67% of them appearing once. This sample was included in a study of cytomegalovirus exposure and HLA in healthy donors. Study-level results: In vitro checks showed that a few CMV-associated chains really do target CMV antigens.

Between the trimmed V and J ends, which lost 4 bases and 2 bases, there was a span of 14 bases. The CDR3 runs to 15 residues. CDR1 and CDR2 from the germline V gene are MNHNS and SASEGT. The rearrangement uses TRBV6-1 and TRBJ1-1; a weak D match, TRBD1 (5 bases). The TCR comes from a man between 18 and 35 years old in good health and CMV-seropositive. Material: PBMCs. The CDR3 bases are TGTGCCAGCAGTGGGGGGAGGGTTAGAAACACTGAAGCTTTCTTT. Residues: CASSGGRVRNTEAFF.